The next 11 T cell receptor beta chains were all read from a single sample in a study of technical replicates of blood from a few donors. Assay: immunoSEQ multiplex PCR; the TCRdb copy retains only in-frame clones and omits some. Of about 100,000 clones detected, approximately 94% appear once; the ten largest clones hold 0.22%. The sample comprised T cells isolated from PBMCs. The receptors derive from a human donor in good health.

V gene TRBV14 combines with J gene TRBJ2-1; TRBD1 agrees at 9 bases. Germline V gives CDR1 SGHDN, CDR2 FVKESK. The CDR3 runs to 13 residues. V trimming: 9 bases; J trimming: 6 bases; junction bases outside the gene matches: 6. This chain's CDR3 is CASRTGGGNEQFF. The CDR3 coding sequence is TGTGCCAGTCGAACAGGGGGCGGCAATGAGCAGTTCTTC.

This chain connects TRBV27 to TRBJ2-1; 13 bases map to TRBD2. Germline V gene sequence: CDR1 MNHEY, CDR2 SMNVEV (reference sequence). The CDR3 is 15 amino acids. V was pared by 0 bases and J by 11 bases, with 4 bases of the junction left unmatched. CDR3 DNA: TGTGCCAGCAGTTTATCAACTAGCGGGAGGGTACAGCAGTTCTTC. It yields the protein CASSLSTSGRVQQFF.

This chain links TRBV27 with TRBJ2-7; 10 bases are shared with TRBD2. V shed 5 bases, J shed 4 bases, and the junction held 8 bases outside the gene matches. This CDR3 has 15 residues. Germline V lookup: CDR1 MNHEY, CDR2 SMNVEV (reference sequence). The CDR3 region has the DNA TGTGCCAGCAGTCGAGCGGGAGGGCCTAGGTACGAGCAGTACTTC. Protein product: CASSRAGGPRYEQYF.

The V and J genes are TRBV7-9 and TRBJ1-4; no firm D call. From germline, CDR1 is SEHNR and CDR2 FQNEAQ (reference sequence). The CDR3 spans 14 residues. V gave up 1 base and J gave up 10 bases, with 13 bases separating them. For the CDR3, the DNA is TGTGCCAGCAGCTTAGGTCCTACTCGAGGAAAACTGTTTTTT. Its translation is CASSLGPTRGKLFF.

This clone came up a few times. Written as DNA, the CDR3 is TGTGCCAGCAGCGTTGGGGCAAGGGCAGAGAACACTGAAGCTTTCTTT. This translates into CASSVGARAENTEAFF. The V and J genes are TRBV9 and TRBJ1-1; perhaps TRBD1 as D (5 bases). The CDR3 is 16 amino acids. The V gene lost 2 bases and the J gene lost 1 base, with 15 bases spanning the gap. The germline V gene has CDR1 SGDLS and CDR2 YYNGEE.

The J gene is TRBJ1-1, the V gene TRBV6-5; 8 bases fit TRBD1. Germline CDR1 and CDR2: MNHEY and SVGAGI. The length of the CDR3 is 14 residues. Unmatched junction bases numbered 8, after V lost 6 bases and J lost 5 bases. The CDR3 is CASRNLQGGTEAFF. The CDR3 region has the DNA TGTGCCAGCAGAAACTTACAGGGGGGGACTGAAGCTTTCTTT.

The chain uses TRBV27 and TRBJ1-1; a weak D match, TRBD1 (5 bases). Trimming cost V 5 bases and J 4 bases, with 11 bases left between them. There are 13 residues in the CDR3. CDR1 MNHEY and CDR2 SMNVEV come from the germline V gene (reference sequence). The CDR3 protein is CASSADIPTEAFF. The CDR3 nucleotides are TGTGCCAGCAGTGCGGACATTCCCACTGAAGCTTTCTTT.

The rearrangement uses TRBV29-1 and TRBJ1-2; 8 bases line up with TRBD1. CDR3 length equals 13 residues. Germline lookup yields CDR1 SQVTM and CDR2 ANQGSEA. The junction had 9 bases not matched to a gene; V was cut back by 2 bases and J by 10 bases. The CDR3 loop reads CSVEQGGQDLYTF. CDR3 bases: TGCAGCGTTGAACAAGGGGGACAGGACCTCTACACCTTC.

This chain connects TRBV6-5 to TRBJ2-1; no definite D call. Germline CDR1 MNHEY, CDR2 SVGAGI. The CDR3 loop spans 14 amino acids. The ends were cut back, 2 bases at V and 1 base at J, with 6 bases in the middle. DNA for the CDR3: TGTGCCAGCAGTTACGTCGAGTCCTACAATGAGCAGTTCTTC. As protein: CASSYVESYNEQFF.

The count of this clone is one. The CDR3 region is CASSDGTSGEETQYF. In DNA form, the CDR3 reads TGTGCCAGCAGCGACGGTACTAGCGGGGAAGAGACCCAGTACTTC. The chain links TRBV9 to TRBJ2-5; 10 bases are shared with TRBD2. Germline CDR1 reads SGDLS; CDR2 reads YYNGEE. V lost 3 bases to trimming and J lost 3 bases; unmatched junction nucleotides: 5. The CDR3 sequence is 15 residues long.

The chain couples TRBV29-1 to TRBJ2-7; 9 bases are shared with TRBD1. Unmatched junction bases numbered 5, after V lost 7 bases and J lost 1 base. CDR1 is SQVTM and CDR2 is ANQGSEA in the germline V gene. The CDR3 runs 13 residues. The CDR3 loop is CSAATGGSYEQYF. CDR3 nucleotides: TGCAGCGCTGCGACAGGGGGGTCCTACGAGCAGTACTTC.